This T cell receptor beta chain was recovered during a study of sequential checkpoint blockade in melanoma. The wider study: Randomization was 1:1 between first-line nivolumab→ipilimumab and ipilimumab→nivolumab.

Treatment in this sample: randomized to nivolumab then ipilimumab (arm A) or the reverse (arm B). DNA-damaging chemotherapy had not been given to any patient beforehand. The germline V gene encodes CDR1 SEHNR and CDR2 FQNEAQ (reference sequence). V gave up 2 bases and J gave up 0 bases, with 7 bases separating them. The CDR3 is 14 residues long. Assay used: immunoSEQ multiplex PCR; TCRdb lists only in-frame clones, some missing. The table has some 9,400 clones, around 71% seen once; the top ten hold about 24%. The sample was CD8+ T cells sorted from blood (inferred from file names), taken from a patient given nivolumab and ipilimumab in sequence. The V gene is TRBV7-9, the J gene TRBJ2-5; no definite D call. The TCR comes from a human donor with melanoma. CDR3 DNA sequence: TGTGCCAGCAGCTTAATACCAGACCAAGAGACCCAGTACTTC. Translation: CASSLIPDQETQYF.